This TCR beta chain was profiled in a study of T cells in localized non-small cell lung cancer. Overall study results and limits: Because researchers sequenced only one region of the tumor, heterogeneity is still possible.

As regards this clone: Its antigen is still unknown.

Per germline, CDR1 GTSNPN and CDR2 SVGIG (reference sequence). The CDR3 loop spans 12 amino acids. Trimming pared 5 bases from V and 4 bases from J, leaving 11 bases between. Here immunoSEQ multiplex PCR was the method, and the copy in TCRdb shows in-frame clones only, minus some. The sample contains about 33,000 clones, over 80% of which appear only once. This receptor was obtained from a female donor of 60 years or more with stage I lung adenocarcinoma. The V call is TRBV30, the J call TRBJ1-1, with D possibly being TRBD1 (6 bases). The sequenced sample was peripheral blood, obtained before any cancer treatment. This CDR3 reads CAWSQGLTEAFF. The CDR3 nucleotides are TGTGCCTGGTCACAGGGCCTCACTGAAGCTTTCTTT.